This T cell receptor (beta chain) appears in the sequencing data of a study of shared clonotypes between healthy human individuals. General observations from the study: Clonotype sharing levels among donors were expected to vary with sequencing depth.

V was cut by 5 bases and J by 5 bases, with 11 bases left in between. The CDR3 length is 13 residues. The V gene's germline CDR1 is SGHAT and CDR2 FQNNGV. Clones were sequenced by immunoSEQ multiplex PCR, and TCRdb holds only the in-frame ones, with some missing. The sample holds approximately 980,000 clones; around three quarters are singletons and the top ten take approximately 1.5%. A remark on this clone: What it binds is unknown.

This sequence joins TRBV11-2 and TRBJ2-3, with D unresolved. Sample: memory CD4+ T cells sorted from blood. Subset specified: CD45RA-negative fraction. The receptor was isolated from a young man in good health. The CDR3 here is CASSRPPGDTQYF. The CDR3 nucleotides read TGTGCCAGCAGCCGCCCTCCCGGAGATACGCAGTATTTT.